This record covers a single TCR beta chain. Its antigen remains unknown. The naive CD8 population came from CD45RO-negative cells selected for CCR7, without terminally differentiated effector memory CD45RA+ cells. This CDR3 contains 10 residues. CDR1 is DFQATT and CDR2 is SNEGSKA in the germline V gene (reference sequence). The data belong to a study of shared clonotypes between healthy human individuals. Overall study results and limits: Among the subsets, naive ones generally showed larger estimated richness than memory ones. The four-donor shared clonotypes exceeded non-shared clonotypes in generation probability, with non-shared ones scoring lower.

The assay was run at deep level. Several immunoSEQ 96-well plates shared each subset's DNA, each plate a replicate. Sequencing was performed with immunoSEQ multiplex PCR; in TCRdb, only in-frame clones are kept and a portion is missing. The sample lists over 2,000,000 clones, roughly 93% occurring once. Sample: naive CD8+ T cells from PBMCs. The clonotype was recovered from a man between 18 and 29 years old in good health. Some clones in this sample may be carry-over from other donors' samples. The chain couples TRBV20-1 to TRBJ2-7; D gene unclear. This CDR3 is CSAAPYEQYF. The CDR3 DNA is TGCAGCGCGGCCCCCTACGAGCAGTACTTC.